This T cell receptor beta chain came from a study of cytomegalovirus exposure and HLA in healthy donors. Looking at the study overall: Samples from HLA-typed donors yielded about 85 million unique TCRs in an early data release.

Comments on this clone: Its antigen is not known.

The PCR was carried out with 60 Vbeta primers and 13 Jbeta primers. Profiled with immunoSEQ multiplex PCR; TCRdb holds only in-frame clones, not every one. The sample lists just over 150,000 clones; 70% to 90% were seen once. CDR1 is LNHDA and CDR2 is SQIVND in the germline V gene (reference sequence). The CDR3 runs 15 residues. The germline V and J ends were trimmed by 0 bases and 7 bases, with 16 bases remaining between them. Study-wide results and caveats: In an earlier analysis, in approximately 570 donors, most V segments appeared productive either ~87% or ~30% of the time. Altogether, 164 TCR beta chains were recorded as cytomegalovirus-associated.

This sequence was found in a woman younger than 30 in good health and CMV-seronegative. Input material: PBMCs. The chain is built from TRBV19 and TRBJ2-7, with D maybe TRBD2 (6 bases). The CDR3, as DNA: TGTGCCAGTAGTATAGATCACCCAGGCGGGGATGAGCAGTACTTC. Translated: CASSIDHPGGDEQYF.